The TCR beta chain under discussion was sequenced for a study of shared clonotypes between healthy human individuals. Germline CDR1 MNHNS, CDR2 SASEGT. Trimming removed 1 base at V and 4 bases at J, with 13 bases between. This CDR3 has 15 residues. The data were produced by immunoSEQ multiplex PCR, yet TCRdb's version contains in-frame clones alone and is incomplete. This sample has some 660,000 clones, with 73% found just once. This clone was observed many times. The target antigen is unknown. General observations from the study: The naive CD4 repertoires of several donors were compared, and approximately 5.3% of clonotypes were shared.

The sample comprised memory CD4+ T cells sorted from blood. The subset: CD45RA-negative fraction. The receptor comes from a woman in her twenties or thirties in good health. This rearrangement joins TRBV6-1 to TRBJ1-1, with unresolved D. DNA of the CDR3: TGTGCCAGCAGTGAAGGGATCAGCGAGGGCACTGAAGCTTTCTTT. Its protein is CASSEGISEGTEAFF.